This T cell receptor beta chain was recovered during a study of blood T cell repertoires in COVID-19. Study overall: COVID-19 samples collected from the United States, Italy and Spain covered acute and convalescent phases. T cells, B-cell-depleted T cells, or PBMCs supplied cDNA or gDNA.

This clone was seen a few times. Authors' analysis steps: Reference gene primer amplification gave nucleated cell count estimates. The data were produced by immunoSEQ multiplex PCR, yet TCRdb's version contains in-frame clones alone and is incomplete. V, J and clone size were drawn from that table, and D and trimming were deduced from the DNA. The sample lists nearly 350,000 clones, 80% to 90% occurring once. Germline lookup yields CDR1 MGHRA and CDR2 YSYEKL. This CDR3 contains 12 residues. V was shortened by 6 bases and J by 7 bases, with 13 bases between the two germline ends. This chain connects TRBV4-1 to TRBJ2-7, with D tentatively TRBD2 (5 bases). The sequence derives from a man aged 25-45 years with active or convalescent COVID-19. Input material: peripheral blood. As DNA, the CDR3 is TGCGCCAGCAGTCGCACGGGGAGAGAGCAGTACTTC. Its protein product is CASSRTGREQYF.